A single sample is the source of the 14 T cell receptor beta chains below, sequenced in a study. TCRdb ran MiXCR on the 5' RACE reads and lists one entry per CDR3 protein. The profile covers about 8,200 distinct CDR3 sequences, with 65% to 70% appearing a single time and 3.5% to 5% taken by the ten largest. Sequencing was performed on tumor-infiltrating naive CD4+ T cells sorted from the breast tumor. Subset meaning: naive CD4+ T cells, CD4+CD45RA+CD25-. These receptors all stem from a female donor with breast cancer.

A single count supports this clonotype. The chain links TRBV5-1 to TRBJ1-1; D is ambiguous. Between the trimmed V and J ends, which lost 3 bases and 1 base, there was a span of 7 bases. Germline V gene lookup returns CDR1 SGHRS and CDR2 YFSETQ. The CDR3 covers 13 residues. This CDR3 is CASSSTENTEAFF. CDR3 DNA sequence: TGCGCCAGCAGCTCCACCGAGAACACTGAAGCTTTCTTT.

The chain is built from TRBV6-5 and TRBJ1-2; D is uncertain. The V end lost 0 bases, the J end lost 4 bases, and 12 bases lay between the germline ends. The length of the CDR3 is 15 residues. CDR1 MNHEY and CDR2 SVGAGI come from the germline V gene. The CDR3 region has the DNA TGTGCCAGCAGTTACTCGGCGGTCGGCCCCTATGGCTACACCTTC. Residues: CASSYSAVGPYGYTF.

This clonotype has more than one count but fewer than ten. One end of the junction is discordant with germline, which a read error may explain. The rearrangement links TRBV7-7 to TRBJ2-1, with 8 bases identical to TRBD1. The germline gives CDR1 SSHAT, CDR2 FNYEAQ (reference sequence). The length of the CDR3 is 16 residues. The CDR3 reads CASSAQGARGYNEQFF. The CDR3 nucleotides are TGTGCTAGCAGCGCCCAGGGGGCAAGGGGGTACAATGAGCAGTTCTTC.

The chain couples TRBV7-3 to TRBJ1-5; D unclear. CDR3 size: 16 residues. CDR1 is SGHTA and CDR2 is FQGTGA in the germline V gene. Trimming shortened V by 2 bases and J by 0 bases, and 11 bases separated the two germline ends. The DNA for the CDR3 is TGTGCCAGCAGCTTAGGGGTCAGCCATAGCAATCAGCCCCAGCATTTT. It codes for CASSLGVSHSNQPQHF.

The chain is built from TRBV12-5 and TRBJ2-3, with 9 bases aligning to TRBD1. V dropped 8 bases and J dropped 2; count of bases not matched to a gene: 5. The CDR3 sequence is 14 residues long. Germline CDR1 is LGHNT and CDR2 is FRNRAP. The CDR3 reads CASTRDRVTDTQYF. The CDR3 DNA is TGTGCTAGTACCCGGGACAGGGTCACAGATACGCAGTATTTT.

The chain couples TRBV4-1 to TRBJ2-1; D possibly corresponds to TRBD2 (5 bases). The J call is uncertain, as TRBJ2-7 better fits the DNA end. Germline values: CDR1 MGHRA, CDR2 YSYEKL. The CDR3 length is 17 residues. CDR3 residues: CASSQGLSAESSYEQYF. CDR3 DNA sequence: TGCGCCAGCAGCCAGGGCTTATCAGCGGAAAGCTCCTACGAGCAGTACTTC.

The gene calls are TRBV25-1 and TRBJ1-5, with D perhaps TRBD1 (5 bases). Germline CDR1 MGHDK, CDR2 SYGVNS. The V end was cut by 3 bases, the J end by 4 bases, with 7 bases between. The CDR3 contains 13 residues. CDR3 sequence (DNA): TGTGCCAGCAGTGAGGGGGTAAATCAGCCCCAGCATTTT. It specifies CASSEGVNQPQHF.

The rearrangement joins TRBV6-5 to TRBJ2-1, with 8 bases identical to TRBD1. V shed 6 bases and J 12 bases; nucleotides not matched to a gene: 10. This CDR3 spans 13 amino acids. Germline CDR1 is MNHEY and CDR2 is SVGAGI. The chain's CDR3 is CASSPWDRIVQFF. Here the CDR3 DNA reads TGTGCCAGCAGCCCCTGGGACAGGATAGTGCAGTTCTTC.

The chain couples TRBV27 to TRBJ2-3; the D is unclear. Trimming cost V 5 bases and J 0 bases, with 9 bases left between them. The CDR3 is 14 residues long. Per the germline V gene, CDR1 is MNHEY and CDR2 is SMNVEV (reference sequence). The CDR3 loop reads CASSRELSTDTQYF. The CDR3 coding sequence is TGTGCCAGCAGTCGCGAGCTTAGCACAGATACGCAGTATTTT.

The CDR3, as DNA: TGCGCCGACAACCGGGACAGGGACAGAAGAGAGACCCAGTACTTC. Translation: CADNRDRDRRETQYF. The V call is TRBV5-1, the J call TRBJ2-5; 9 bases fit TRBD1. The V and J ends lost 10 bases and 4 bases, in that order; junction bases with no gene match: 14. This CDR3 is 15 amino acids long. From germline, CDR1 is SGHRS and CDR2 YFSETQ. The full variable domain, completed using reference TRBV5-1 and TRBJ2-5, is KAGVTQTPRYLIKTRGQQVTLSCSPISGHRSVSWYQQTPGQGLQFLFEYFSETQRNKGNFPGRFSGRQFSNSRSEMNVSTLELGDSALYLCADNRDRDRRETQYFGPGTRLLVL.

For this clonotype: Being one base from a much bigger clone, this may be a read error. The genes are TRBV20-1 and TRBJ2-1, with D hard to call. The closer fit of TRBJ2-7 to the DNA end suggests the J call may be wrong. Germline CDR1 and CDR2: DFQATT and SNEGSKA (reference sequence). The CDR3 consists of 11 residues. CDR3 DNA: TGCAGTGCTCCGACGATCTACGAGCAGTACTTC. Translation gives CSAPTIYEQYF.

This clonotype was detected only a few times. This rearrangement joins TRBV9 to TRBJ2-7, with 12 bases aligning to TRBD2. V was pared by 0 bases and J by 7 bases, with 2 bases of the junction left unmatched. This CDR3 has 14 residues. Germline-derived CDR1 and CDR2 are SGDLS and YYNGEE. The CDR3 protein is CASSVEGTSGEQYF. The CDR3 DNA sequence: TGTGCCAGCAGCGTAGAGGGGACTAGCGGGGAGCAGTACTTC.

The chain is built from TRBV20-1 and TRBJ2-1; 12 nucleotides line up with TRBD2. Germline values: CDR1 DFQATT, CDR2 SNEGSKA (reference sequence). The CDR3 length is 18 residues. V lost 2 bases, J lost 0 bases, and 8 bases stayed unmatched. CDR3 protein: CSARNPGLAGSSYNEQFF. The CDR3 DNA reads as TGCAGTGCTAGAAACCCTGGACTAGCGGGAAGCTCCTACAATGAGCAGTTCTTC.

The rearrangement joins TRBV6-5 to TRBJ2-7; weak D call: TRBD2 (5 bases). V lost 0 bases and J lost 3, with 6 bases in between. The CDR3 spans 13 residues. Germline-derived CDR1 and CDR2 are MNHEY and SVGAGI. CDR3 amino acids: CASSYSRGYEQYF. The CDR3 DNA follows: TGTGCCAGCAGTTACTCCCGGGGCTACGAGCAGTACTTC.